This TCR beta chain originates from a study of cytomegalovirus exposure and HLA in healthy donors (dated by TCRdb to 2016 to 2017). As for the study more broadly: An earlier analysis of under 600 of the donors reported more than 250 Gb of sequence data and 100 million to 140 million unique TCR beta sequences from 190 million or so T cells. An early release covering 550 to 700 HLA-typed donors comprised approximately 290 gigabases of sequencing data and 85 million or so unique TCR sequences. Of the roughly 420 genotyped donors, roughly 76% were placed in the genetic ancestry cluster associated with self-reported Caucasian donors. The aim of the study was to test whether cataloging public T cell receptors could identify signatures of past pathogen exposure. The study profiled the T cell repertoires of about 640 subjects by immunosequencing and related them to cytomegalovirus serostatus. In addition to the first cohort of approximately 650 subjects, a separate validation cohort of 120 different subjects was used. To predict cytomegalovirus infection status, the study brought together high-throughput TCR immunosequencing, statistical association of individual TCRs with disease status, and machine learning. To study patterns of TCR occurrence, a later analysis re-analyzed previously published TCR beta repertoires from 500 to 850 donors and added high-resolution HLA genotyping. The later analysis used no new phenotypic data to find candidate immune exposures, relying instead on TCR beta sequences and their occurrence across donors. To decide whether each TCR beta V gene segment behaved as functional or pseudogenic, an earlier analysis of nearly 600 of the donors relied on high-throughput TCR beta sequencing. Donor age, sex, ethnicity and CMV serostatus were collected together with the repertoire data. A later genetic analysis used genome-wide SNP genotypes for about 60% of the roughly 670 donors, treating that subset as a discovery cohort. All discovery cohort repertoires had been generated on a single sequencing platform. HLA typing included class I and class II loci at four-digit resolution. Typing coverage varied by locus: about 629-640 donors for A, B, C, DRB1 and DQB1; approximately 560 for DQA1; around 610 for DPA1; 450 to 480 for DPB1. Roughly 5 DR-DQ haplotypes were handled as single units for association and clustering, since linkage in the cohort was strong. Across some 400 genotyped donors of the cohort, an average of 235,054 unique TCR beta nucleotide sequences per donor were sequenced, and 15% to 20% of those sequences were non-productive.

General conclusions and limits of the study: Because HLA typing was missing for some donors at each locus, association tests included only the typed subset. A further reported finding was that TCR beta sequences accurately predicted the HLA-A and HLA-B alleles for most subjects in the first cohort. While some public TCRs were present in many individuals, most TCR sequences turned up only very rarely across donors. Roughly uniform sequencing depth across donors was assumed in presence/absence analyses, although this assumption may not hold. Strong co-occurrence of HLA alleles, especially DR and DQ, made assigning TCR associations to individual alleles difficult. In a later genetic analysis, fewer N-insertions in productive TCRs were reported among donors in an Asian-associated ancestry cluster than the approximately 670-donor mean. Correlated functional status among segregating V segments might be attributable to linkage disequilibrium, but an unknown experimental factor could not be ruled out. The authors suggested that the approach could potentially be generalized to other disease states and immunological phenotypes. Some IMGT-functional V segments, including TRBV6-2 and TRBV6-3, could not be distinguished by the 87-base-pair reads and were therefore excluded. A later analysis found that TCR association rates varied across HLA loci, with DRB1 alleles showing the most associated TCRs and HLA-C alleles the fewest. The study listed 164 TCR beta chains as associated with cytomegalovirus. An earlier analysis of around 600 of the donors showed that most TCR beta V segments appeared in productive rearrangements either about 87% or about 30% of the time, which broadly matched IMGT annotations. In this cohort, only TCR beta chains were sequenced, and detectable features were limited by the absence of alpha or paired-chain data. V-gene and J-gene trimming of TCR beta chains was associated with a missense DCLRE1C variant in a later genetic analysis, and the association was replicated in an independent cohort. The sequencing pipeline was judged likely to have produced a cluster of highly shared sequence variants as a technical artifact. Approximately 18 rarely observed V segments, including chromosome 9 orphons, were excluded from the earlier analysis of a few hundred of the donors because counts were too low. According to a later analysis, most CMV-associated TCR beta chains appeared to be HLA-restricted, and the HLA associations seemed to be driven largely by CMV exposure. In both the original and validation cohorts, the classifier was reported to diagnose cytomegalovirus status with high specificity and sensitivity. For the cohort, immune exposure information was limited to CMV serostatus. In a later analysis, several top co-occurrence clusters were reported to appear linked to parvovirus B19, influenza, CMV and Epstein-Barr virus. Compared with equally common non-associated chains, HLA-associated TCR beta chains in a later analysis were more clonally expanded and had lower generation probabilities. Specific HLA alleles were associated with 15,000 to 20,000 TCR beta sequences at a false discovery rate of 0.05 in a later analysis. In vitro tests confirmed that a few of the cytomegalovirus-associated TCR beta chains recognize cytomegalovirus antigens.

The cohort consisted of hundreds of healthy bone marrow donors. All cohort members were sampled while nominally healthy, although unrecorded immune exposures were likely present. The donor tested CMV seropositive, placing the donor among the roughly 300 seropositive members of the cohort. A peripheral blood sample was collected from each donor, and TCR beta sequencing was performed on peripheral blood mononuclear cells. The Qiagen DNeasy Blood Extraction Kit was used to extract genomic DNA from the blood cell samples. The CDR3 runs 14 amino acids, cysteine and phenylalanine included. The sequence is cut down to CDR3 DNA, 42 bases in frame from base 1. V ends up 0 bases short and J 4 bases short, with an unmatched junction base count of 4. In the germline V gene, CDR1 corresponds to SGHRS and CDR2 to YFSETQ. This clone was seen only a few times. The antigen it binds to is not known. Base qualities are not provided; no much larger clone lies one nucleotide away.

Preparation of the library involved the immunoSEQ multiplex PCR assay. For the multiplex PCR, a mixture combining 60 forward primers for TCR Vbeta segments and 13 reverse primers for TCR Jbeta segments was used. A multiplex PCR assay on genomic DNA amplified the CDR3 region of rearranged TCR beta genes. The amplified TCR beta libraries were sequenced on the Illumina HiSeq System as 87-base-pair reads. Processing in the source paper ran as follows. A later analysis counted tens of millions of unique TCR beta chains across the 700 or so repertoires, and 9 million to 14 million of these chains were shared by at least two donors. A nearest-neighbor algorithm error-corrected the raw reads and collapsed the reads into unique sequences, merging closely related sequences to remove PCR and sequencing errors. V, D and J gene segments were assigned by aligning CDR3 sequences to IMGT reference sequences. For a sequence to be retained, a match of at least six nucleotides was required to both a V gene segment and a J gene segment. A rearrangement was called productive if the CDR3 had no stop codons and remained in frame with V and J, and every other rearrangement was called non-productive. CDR3 was defined by IMGT convention, running from the second conserved V-encoded cysteine to the conserved J-encoded phenylalanine. Sequences without an unambiguous match to a single V gene segment were excluded from the earlier analysis of about 630 of the donors. In an earlier analysis of about 590 of the donors, a V segment was called functional when productive rearrangements were above 56.7%, and segregating when the standard deviation between donors exceeded 5%. A statistical classification framework was developed to diagnose cytomegalovirus status using the catalog of TCR beta chain sequences. V and J gene assignment, in a later analysis, came from comparing TCR nucleotide sequences with IMGT/GENE-DB human TR gene sequences. Using the TCRdist pipeline, a later analysis assigned CDR3 sequences along with most-parsimonious VDJ recombination scenarios. In a later analysis, every TCR beta chain was defined by the combination of its CDR3 amino acid sequence and its V-gene family, and reads without a unique V-gene family were dropped. In a later analysis, around 600 highly shared, low-generation-probability nucleotide sequences were removed to address suspected cross-contamination and a sequencing artifact. In a later analysis, a clonal expansion index was calculated for each public chain from normalized within-repertoire ranks of inferred template counts. Generation probabilities in a later analysis came from a VDJ recombination model fitted to out-of-frame rearrangements, and those results were checked against IGoR. In a later analysis, hypergeometric tests were used to score TCR-TCR, TCR-HLA and TCR-CMV co-occurrence, with a repertoire-size bias correction applied to TCR pairs. A later analysis estimated false discovery rates by permuting HLA or CMV assignments 20 times. In a later analysis, co-occurring TCRs were grouped using DBSCAN, with TCRdist sequence similarity added in when clustering inside HLA-allele-positive subsets. For co-occurrence clustering, repertoires with fewer than 30,000 or more than 120,000 public chains were excluded, along with a handful of repertoires with anomalous nucleotide sharing. In its TCRdb copy, this immuneACCESS table keeps in-frame sequences only and misses some clones. Where compared with another copy, unresolved V genes explain less than half of these, and the others have no known cause. From that table come the V and J calls and clone size; the DNA was used to work out D and trimming. Here the sample has approximately 100,000 clones; less than 9.5% occur a single time. Clones ranked in the top ten supply just over 5% of the sample.

The chain couples TRBV5-1 to TRBJ2-7; TRBD1 lines up with 7 middle nucleotides. Sequencing used PBMCs. This TCR was recovered from a man in his fifties or sixties in good health and CMV-seropositive. The DNA reads as follows: TGCGCCAGCAGCTTGGTAGGGGGCGCTTACGAGCAGTACTTC. Protein translation: CASSLVGGAYEQYF.